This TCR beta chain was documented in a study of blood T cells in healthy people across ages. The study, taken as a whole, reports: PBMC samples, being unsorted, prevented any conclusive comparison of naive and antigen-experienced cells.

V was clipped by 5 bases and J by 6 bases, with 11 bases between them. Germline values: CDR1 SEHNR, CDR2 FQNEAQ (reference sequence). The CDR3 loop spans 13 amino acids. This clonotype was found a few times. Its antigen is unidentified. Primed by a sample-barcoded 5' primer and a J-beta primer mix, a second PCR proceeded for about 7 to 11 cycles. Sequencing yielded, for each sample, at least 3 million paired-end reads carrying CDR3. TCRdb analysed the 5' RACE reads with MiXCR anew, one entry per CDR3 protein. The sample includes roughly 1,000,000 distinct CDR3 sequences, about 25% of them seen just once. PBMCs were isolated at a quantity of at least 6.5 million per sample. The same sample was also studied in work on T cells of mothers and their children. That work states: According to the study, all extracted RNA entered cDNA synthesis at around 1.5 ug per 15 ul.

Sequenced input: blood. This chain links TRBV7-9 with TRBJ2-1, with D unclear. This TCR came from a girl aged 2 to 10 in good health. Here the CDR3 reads CASSPGRINEQFF. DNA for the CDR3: TGTGCCAGCAGCCCGGGCCGGATCAATGAGCAGTTCTTC.